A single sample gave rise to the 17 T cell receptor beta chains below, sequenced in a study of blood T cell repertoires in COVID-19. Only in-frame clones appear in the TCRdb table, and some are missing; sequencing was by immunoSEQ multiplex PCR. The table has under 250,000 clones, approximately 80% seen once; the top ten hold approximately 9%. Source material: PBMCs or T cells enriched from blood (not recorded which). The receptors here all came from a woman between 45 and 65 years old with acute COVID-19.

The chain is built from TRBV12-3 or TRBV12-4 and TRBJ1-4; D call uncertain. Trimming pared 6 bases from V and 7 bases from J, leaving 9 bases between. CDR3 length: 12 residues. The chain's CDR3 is CASSPPGEKLFF. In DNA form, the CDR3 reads TGTGCCAGCAGCCCTCCCGGTGAAAAACTGTTTTTT.

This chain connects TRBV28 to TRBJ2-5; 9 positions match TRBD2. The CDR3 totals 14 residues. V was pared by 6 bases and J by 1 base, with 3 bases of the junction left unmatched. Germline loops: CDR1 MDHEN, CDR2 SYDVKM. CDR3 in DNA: TGTGCCAGCAGGAATAGCGGGAGCCAAGAGACCCAGTACTTC. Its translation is CASRNSGSQETQYF.

CDR3 coding DNA: TGTGCCAGCAGCTTAGGGTTCCTAGCGGCGAACACCGGGGAGCTGTTTTTT. This gives the protein CASSLGFLAANTGELFF. The V gene is TRBV7-6, the J gene TRBJ2-2; 7 bases agree with TRBD2. The J segment lost 0 bases and the V segment lost 1 base, leaving 5 bases of the junction unmatched. The CDR3 runs 17 residues. CDR1 is SGHVS and CDR2 is FNYEAQ in the germline V gene.

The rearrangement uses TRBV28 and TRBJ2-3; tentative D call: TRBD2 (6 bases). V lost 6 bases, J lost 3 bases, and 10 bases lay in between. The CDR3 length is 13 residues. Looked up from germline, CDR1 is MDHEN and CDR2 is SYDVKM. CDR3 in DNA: TGTGCCAGCAGACTAAGCGGGACAGATACGCAGTATTTT. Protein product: CASRLSGTDTQYF.

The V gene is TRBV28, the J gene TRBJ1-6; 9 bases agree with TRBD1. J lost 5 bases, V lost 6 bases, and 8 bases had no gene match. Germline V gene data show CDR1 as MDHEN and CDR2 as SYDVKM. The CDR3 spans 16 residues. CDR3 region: CASRPDRGINNSPLHF. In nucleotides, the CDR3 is TGTGCCAGCAGACCGGACAGGGGTATAAATAATTCACCCCTCCACTTT.

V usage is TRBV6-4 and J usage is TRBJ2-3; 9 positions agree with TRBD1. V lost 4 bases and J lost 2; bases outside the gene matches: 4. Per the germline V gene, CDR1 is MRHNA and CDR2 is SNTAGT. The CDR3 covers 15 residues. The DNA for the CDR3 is TGTGCCAGCAGTGTGGGACAGGGATACACAGATACGCAGTATTTT. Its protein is CASSVGQGYTDTQYF.

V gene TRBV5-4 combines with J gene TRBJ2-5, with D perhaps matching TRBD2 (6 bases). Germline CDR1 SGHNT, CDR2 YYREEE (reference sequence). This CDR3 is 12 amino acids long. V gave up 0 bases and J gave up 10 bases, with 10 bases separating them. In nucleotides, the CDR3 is TGTGCCAGCAGCTTGGATACCGGGGGCCAGTACTTC. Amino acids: CASSLDTGGQYF.

The CDR3 bases are TGTGCCAGCAGTTTTGTGCGAGGCACTGAAGCTTTCTTT. This sequence encodes CASSFVRGTEAFF. The chain couples TRBV12-3 or TRBV12-4 to TRBJ1-1; no definite D call. Trimming cost V 3 bases and J 4 bases, with 9 bases left between them. The CDR3 length is 13 residues.

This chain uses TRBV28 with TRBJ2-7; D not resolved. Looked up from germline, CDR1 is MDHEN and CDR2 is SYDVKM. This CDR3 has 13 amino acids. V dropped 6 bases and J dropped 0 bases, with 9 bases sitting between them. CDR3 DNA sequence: TGTGCCAGCAGATACAGAAGCTCCTACGAGCAGTACTTC. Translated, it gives CASRYRSSYEQYF.

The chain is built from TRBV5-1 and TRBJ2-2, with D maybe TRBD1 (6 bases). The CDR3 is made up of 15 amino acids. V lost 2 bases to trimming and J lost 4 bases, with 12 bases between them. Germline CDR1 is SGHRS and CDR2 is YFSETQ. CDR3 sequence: CASSLTTGGTGELFF. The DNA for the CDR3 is TGCGCCAGCAGCTTAACGACAGGAGGCACCGGGGAGCTGTTTTTT.

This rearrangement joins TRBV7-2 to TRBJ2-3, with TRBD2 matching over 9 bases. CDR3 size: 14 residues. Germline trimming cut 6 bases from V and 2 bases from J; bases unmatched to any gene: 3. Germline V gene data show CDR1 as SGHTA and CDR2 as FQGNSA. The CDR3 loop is CASSPSGNTDTQYF. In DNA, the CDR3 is TGTGCCAGCAGTCCTAGCGGGAACACAGATACGCAGTATTTT.

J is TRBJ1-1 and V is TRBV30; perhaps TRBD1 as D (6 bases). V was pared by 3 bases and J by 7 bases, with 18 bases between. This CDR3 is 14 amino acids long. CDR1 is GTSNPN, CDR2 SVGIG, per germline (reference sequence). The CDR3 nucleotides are TGTGCCTGGAGAGGACAGCGGTTGGCGGGTGAAGCTTTCTTT. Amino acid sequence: CAWRGQRLAGEAFF. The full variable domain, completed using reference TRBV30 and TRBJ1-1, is SQTIHQWPATLVQPVGSPLSLECTVEGTSNPNLYWYRQAAGRGLQLLFYSVGIGQISSEVPQNLSASRPQDRQFILSSKKLLLSDSGFYLCAWRGQRLAGEAFFGQGTRLTVV.

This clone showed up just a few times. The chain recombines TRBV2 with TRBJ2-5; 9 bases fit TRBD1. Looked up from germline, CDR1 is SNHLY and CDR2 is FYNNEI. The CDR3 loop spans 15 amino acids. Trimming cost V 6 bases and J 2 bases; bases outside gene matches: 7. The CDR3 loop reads CASRRGTGTQETQYF. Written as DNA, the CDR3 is TGTGCCAGCAGAAGGGGGACAGGGACACAAGAGACCCAGTACTTC.

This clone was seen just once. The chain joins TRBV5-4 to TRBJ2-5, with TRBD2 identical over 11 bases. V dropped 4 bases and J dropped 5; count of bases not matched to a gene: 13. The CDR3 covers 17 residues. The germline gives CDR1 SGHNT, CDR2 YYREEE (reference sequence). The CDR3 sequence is CASSPGGLAGGKETQYF. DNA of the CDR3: TGTGCCAGCAGCCCGGGGGGCCTAGCGGGGGGAAAGGAGACCCAGTACTTC.

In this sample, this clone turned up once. The CDR3 region is CASSVSGGETDTQYF. In nucleotides, the CDR3 is TGTGCCAGCAGCGTTAGTGGCGGAGAAACAGATACGCAGTATTTT. The genes are TRBV7-3 and TRBJ2-3; unclear D gene. In germline, CDR1 is SGHTA, CDR2 FQGTGA. The CDR3 runs 15 residues. Trimming pared 5 bases from V and 3 bases from J, leaving 15 bases between.

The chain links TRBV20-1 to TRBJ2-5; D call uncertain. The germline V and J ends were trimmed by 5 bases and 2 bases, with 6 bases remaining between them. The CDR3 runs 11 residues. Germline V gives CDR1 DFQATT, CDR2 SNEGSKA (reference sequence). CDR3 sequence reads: CSASSQETQYF. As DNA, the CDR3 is TGCAGTGCTTCCTCGCAAGAGACCCAGTACTTC.

In nucleotides, the CDR3 is TGTGCCAGCAGCTTAGATGGACAGGTTACAACTGGCTACACCTTC. This translates into CASSLDGQVTTGYTF. The chain employs TRBV7-2 and TRBJ1-2; TRBD1 agrees at 7 bases. The CDR3 is 15 amino acids. Germline V gene lookup returns CDR1 SGHTA and CDR2 FQGNSA. The trim removed 1 base at V and 7 bases at J, leaving 9 bases unmatched. Filled out from reference TRBV7-2 and TRBJ1-2, the complete variable domain reads GAGVSQSPSNKVTEKGKDVELRCDPISGHTALYWYRQSLGQGLEFLIYFQGNSAPDKSGLPSDRFSAERTGGSVSTLTIQRTQQEDSAVYLCASSLDGQVTTGYTFGSGTRLTVV.